Described below is a single T cell receptor (beta chain) sequence and its context. The antigen remains undetermined. Deletions cut 2 bases from V and 8 bases from J, with 13 bases between. Germline V gene lookup returns CDR1 SGHTA and CDR2 FQGTGA. The CDR3 is 14 amino acids. The data were taken from a study of T cell repertoires in cytomegalovirus infection. Study information: The authors used CMV epitopes that were HLA-C-restricted (recently identified) and HLA-B-restricted (well studied). Both CMV infection and a matching HLA type were indicated by public TCR beta signatures.

Overall study results and limits: In two of eight donors, the top clonotype was HLA-C-restricted CMV-specific. Public TCR beta family frequency separated CMV-and-HLA carriers, including in an independent cohort.

Using its own MiXCR run on the reads, TCRdb lists one record per CDR3 protein. The sample lists approximately 340,000 distinct CDR3 sequences, 25% to 35% occurring once. The specimen was cultured PBMCs, collected from culture after CMV antigen stimulation. This chain connects TRBV7-3 to TRBJ2-1; D not resolved. The sequence was collected from a human donor in good health (CMV status not recorded). Some clones in this sample may be carry-over from other donors' samples. CDR3 region: CASSLQTQIDEQFF. The CDR3 bases are TGTGCCAGCAGCTTACAGACCCAAATCGATGAGCAGTTCTTC.